This is a list of T cell receptor beta chains from one sample in a study of PD-1 blockade in classical Hodgkin lymphoma. The data were produced by immunoSEQ multiplex PCR, yet TCRdb's version contains in-frame clones alone and is incomplete. The sample yields 45,000 to 50,000 clones, roughly 80% seen once. The material was peripheral blood mononuclear cells (PBMCs), obtained before the second cycle of nivolumab. Every receptor here comes from a human donor with classical Hodgkin lymphoma. Both conserved end residues are part of each CDR3. D genes are given only for firm matches. Only part of the rows carry a size: once, few, many, or a class if the clone is expanded.

-	-	TRBJ2-2	TRBV9	CASSAGGTGELFF	TGTGCCAGCAGCGCCGGGGGCACCGGGGAGCTGTTTTTT
-	-	TRBJ2-7	TRBV28	CASSLYVALTDRPYEQYF	TGTGCCAGCAGTTTATATGTAGCACTGACAGATCGACCGTACGAGCAGTACTTC
-	once	TRBJ2-5	TRBV11-3	CASSFHEIPLETQYF	TGTGCCAGCAGCTTCCATGAGATCCCGCTTGAGACCCAGTACTTC
TRBD1	once	TRBJ2-5	TRBV5-1	CATRGGQGLNTQYF	TGCGCCACCAGAGGGGGACAGGGCTTGAATACCCAGTACTTC
TRBD1	-	TRBJ1-1	TRBV6-5	CASTRDRGVAEAFF	TGTGCCAGCACCCGGGACAGGGGAGTCGCTGAAGCTTTCTTT
TRBD2	-	TRBJ2-2	TRBV13	CASSLEAGVNTGELFF	TGTGCCAGCAGCTTAGAAGCGGGAGTAAATACCGGGGAGCTGTTTTTT
TRBD1	-	TRBJ2-7	TRBV9	CASSVEGGRQQYF	TGTGCCAGCAGCGTAGAAGGGGGCCGCCAGCAGTACTTC
-	-	TRBJ2-3	TRBV5-4	CASSSLADTQYF	TGTGCCAGCAGCTCCCTTGCGGATACGCAGTATTTT
TRBD2	-	TRBJ2-5	TRBV5-6	CASSLGGNQETQYF	TGTGCCAGCAGCCTGGGGGGGAACCAAGAGACCCAGTACTTC
-	once	TRBJ2-7	TRBV19	CASSIDLEDEQYF	TGTGCCAGTAGTATTGACCTAGAGGACGAGCAGTACTTC
-	-	TRBJ1-2	TRBV29-1	CSVTANYGYTF	TGCAGCGTAACAGCGAACTATGGCTACACCTTC
-	once	TRBJ2-7	TRBV28	CASQRRPHNSYEQYF	TGTGCCAGCCAAAGGCGCCCACATAATTCCTACGAGCAGTACTTC
TRBD1	-	TRBJ1-1	TRBV11-3	CASSFSGQGRGSTEAFF	TGTGCCAGCAGCTTCTCAGGACAGGGAAGGGGAAGCACTGAAGCTTTCTTT
TRBD1	-	TRBJ1-6	TRBV27	CASTVYSRDSNNSPLHF	TGTGCCAGCACCGTATACTCCAGGGACAGTAATAATTCACCCCTCCACTTT
-	few	TRBJ1-1	TRBV5-1	CASSSGEWKNTEAFF	TGCGCCAGCAGCTCAGGGGAGTGGAAGAACACTGAAGCTTTCTTT
-	-	TRBJ1-1	TRBV7-9	CASTPWASDTEAFF	TGTGCCAGCACCCCTTGGGCCTCGGACACTGAAGCTTTCTTT
-	-	TRBJ2-2	TRBV25-1	CASSARPNTGELFF	TGTGCCAGCAGTGCTCGGCCGAACACCGGGGAGCTGTTTTTT
-	-	TRBJ1-1	TRBV6-4	CASSVDLGTEAFF	TGTGCCAGCAGCGTCGACCTGGGGACTGAAGCTTTCTTT
TRBD2	-	TRBJ2-7	TRBV9	CASSSGSRYEQYF	TGTGCCAGTTCTAGCGGGAGTAGGTACGAGCAGTACTTC
-	-	TRBJ1-1	TRBV18	CASSLGQPGDTEAFF	TGTGCCAGCTCACTGGGACAACCGGGAGACACTGAAGCTTTCTTT
TRBD1	-	TRBJ2-7	TRBV28	CASSPTGGPYEQYF	TGTGCCAGCAGTCCCACAGGGGGTCCCTACGAGCAGTACTTC
TRBD2	once	TRBJ2-3	TRBV11-2	CASSLGLALRTDTQYF	TGTGCCAGCAGCTTAGGACTAGCGTTACGCACAGATACGCAGTATTTT
-	-	TRBJ1-4	TRBV10-3	CAIRQGFGEKLFF	TGTGCCATCAGACAGGGCTTTGGTGAAAAACTGTTTTTT
-	-	TRBJ2-7	TRBV7-9	CASSLAEGRQGPIF	TGTGCCAGCAGCTTAGCGGAGGGACGACAGGGACCCATCTTC
TRBD1	medium-sized	TRBJ1-1	TRBV5-1	CASSPPGQGREAFF	TGCGCCAGCAGCCCCCCGGGACAGGGAAGAGAAGCTTTCTTT
-	-	TRBJ2-5	TRBV7-3	CASSLSPLETQYF	TGTGCCAGCAGCTTAAGTCCATTGGAGACCCAGTACTTC
TRBD2	-	TRBJ2-3	TRBV6-6	CASKRTSGRGDTQYF	TGTGCCAGCAAGCGGACTAGCGGGAGGGGAGATACGCAGTATTTT
-	few	TRBJ1-6	TRBV7-9	CASRSPGVNSPLHF	TGTGCCAGCAGGTCCCCAGGGGTTAATTCACCCCTCCACTTT
-	few	TRBJ1-6	TRBV18	CASSPLPSGKDSPLHF	TGTGCCAGCTCACCACTCCCCTCGGGGAAGGATTCACCCCTCCACTTT
TRBD2	-	TRBJ2-1	TRBV5-1	CASSYRRVEGLAGGFNEQFF	TGCGCCAGCAGCTACCGGAGGGTGGAAGGACTAGCGGGGGGGTTCAATGAGCAGTTCTTC
-	-	TRBJ1-5	TRBV28	CASSLYAGSRSNQPQHF	TGTGCCAGCAGTTTATACGCAGGATCTAGGAGCAATCAGCCTCAGCATTTT
TRBD2	-	TRBJ2-3	TRBV5-6	CASSFLALAGGSSTDTQYF	TGTGCCAGCAGCTTTCTAGCGCTAGCGGGAGGATCTAGCACAGATACGCAGTATTTT
TRBD1	-	TRBJ2-7	TRBV29-1	CSVEGQGWGSSYEQYF	TGCAGCGTTGAGGGACAGGGTTGGGGCAGCTCCTACGAGCAGTACTTC
-	-	TRBJ2-4	TRBV30	CAWSVGALAKNIQYF	TGTGCCTGGAGCGTTGGGGCTCTAGCCAAAAACATTCAGTACTTC
TRBD2	many	TRBJ2-4	TRBV7-9	CASSLEGGSLNIQYF	TGTGCCAGCAGCTTAGAAGGCGGGAGCTTGAACATTCAGTACTTC
-	-	TRBJ1-2	TRBV5-1	CASSLVGGLRAYTF	TGCGCCAGCAGCTTGGTAGGTGGTCTTCGGGCCTACACCTTC
-	-	TRBJ1-1	TRBV19	CASRLGGAAFF	TGTGCCAGTAGGTTGGGGGGGGCGGCTTTCTTT
-	-	TRBJ2-5	TRBV10-3	CAISIGQNQETQYF	TGTGCCATCAGTATCGGACAGAACCAAGAGACCCAGTACTTC
TRBD1	-	TRBJ1-5	TRBV30	CAWSVPPAGGGQPQHF	TGTGCCTGGAGTGTACCCCCCGCAGGGGGAGGACAGCCCCAGCATTTT
-	-	TRBJ2-7	TRBV18	CASSGPGEQYF	TGTGCCAGCTCGGGGCCGGGCGAGCAGTACTTC
-	few	TRBJ2-1	TRBV14	CASSPIGQTDYYNEQFF	TGTGCCAGCAGCCCCATCGGACAGACAGACTACTACAATGAGCAGTTCTTC
TRBD1	many	TRBJ1-2	TRBV19	CASRPPRTGAGYGYTF	TGTGCCAGTAGGCCACCCCGGACAGGGGCCGGCTATGGCTACACCTTC
-	once	TRBJ2-2	TRBV6-6	CASSSSDKGTGELFF	TGTGCCAGCAGTTCTTCCGACAAGGGAACCGGGGAGCTGTTTTTT
-	-	TRBJ2-3	TRBV6-5	CASSYSGGGVADTQYF	TGTGCCAGCAGTTACTCGGGAGGGGGCGTTGCAGATACGCAGTATTTT
TRBD1	many	TRBJ1-1	TRBV5-1	CASSLGTQGGTEAFF	TGCGCCAGCAGCCTCGGAACCCAGGGGGGCACTGAAGCTTTCTTT
-	-	TRBJ1-3	TRBV14	CASSQVWAGAFPYSGNTIYF	TGTGCCAGCAGCCAAGTTTGGGCAGGGGCCTTTCCCTACTCTGGAAACACCATATATTTT
-	once	TRBJ2-1	TRBV29-1	CSVDLAGVGAEQFF	TGCAGCGTTGATCTCGCGGGTGTTGGCGCGGAGCAGTTCTTC
-	-	TRBJ2-3	TRBV7-3	CASSLGGWFTDTQYF	TGTGCCAGCAGCTTAGGTGGATGGTTCACAGATACGCAGTATTTT
TRBD1	-	TRBJ2-6	TRBV7-3	CASSPGRSGGRSGANVLTF	TGTGCCAGCAGCCCGGGTCGGTCAGGGGGTCGTTCTGGGGCCAACGTCCTGACTTTC
TRBD2	-	TRBJ2-7	TRBV19	CASSRAAGGGYEQYF	TGTGCCAGTAGTAGGGCAGCGGGAGGAGGGTACGAGCAGTACTTC
-	-	TRBJ2-2	TRBV7-9	CASSLKNTGELFF	TGTGCCAGCAGCTTAAAGAACACCGGGGAGCTGTTTTTT
-	-	TRBJ2-7	TRBV9	CASSVGKDSYEQYF	TGTGCCAGCAGCGTAGGTAAAGACTCCTACGAGCAGTACTTC
-	-	TRBJ2-5	TRBV4-2	CASSQDALSETQYF	TGTGCCAGCAGCCAAGATGCCCTATCAGAGACCCAGTACTTC